Each of the 29 T cell receptor beta chains below was sequenced from the same sample in a study of shared clonotypes between healthy human individuals. CD8 cells classed as naive were CD45RO-negative and positively selected for CCR7, excluding terminally differentiated effector memory CD45RA+ cells. Profiling relied on immunoSEQ multiplex PCR, and the TCRdb table lists in-frame clones only, not all of them. The sample has about 820,000 clones, 80% to 95% seen once. Sequenced: naive CD8+ T cells sorted from blood. These receptors were taken from a young man in good health.

This sequence joins TRBV7-9 and TRBJ2-5; 11 bases fit TRBD2. Near its end, the DNA agrees better with TRBJ2-7, so the J call may be wrong. The length of the CDR3 is 15 residues. The germline V gene encodes CDR1 SEHNR and CDR2 FQNEAQ (reference sequence). DNA of the CDR3: TGTGCCAGCTCTTCCGGGACTAGCGGCTCCTACGAGCAGTACTTC. This encodes CASSSGTSGSYEQYF.

The chain couples TRBV7-9 to TRBJ2-7; the D is unclear. The CDR3 covers 13 residues. With 5 bases removed from V and 4 bases from J, the gap between germline ends came to 12 bases. Germline CDR1 SEHNR, CDR2 FQNEAQ (reference sequence). For the CDR3, the DNA is TGTGCCAGCAGCCCTCCCATCACGTACGAGCAGTACTTC. Amino acids: CASSPPITYEQYF.

The chain couples TRBV7-3 to TRBJ2-1; 7 bases are shared with TRBD2. The germline V gene has CDR1 SGHTA and CDR2 FQGTGA. The CDR3 consists of 15 residues. V lost 0 bases, J lost 7 bases, and 6 bases stayed unmatched. The CDR3 coding sequence is TGTGCCAGCAGCTTAACGGGAGGGCCGGGTAATGAGCAGTTCTTC. This encodes CASSLTGGPGNEQFF.

V and J are TRBV27 and TRBJ2-1, with TRBD2 matching 7 bases. CDR1 and CDR2 from the germline V gene are MNHEY and SMNVEV (reference sequence). V was pared by 4 bases and J by 15 bases, with 9 bases of the junction left unmatched. The CDR3 contains 12 residues. CDR3: CASSSGGRAPFF. CDR3 nucleotide sequence: TGTGCCAGCAGTTCCGGAGGGAGGGCCCCGTTCTTC.

As concerns this clone: The same CDR3 can be traced to other DNA sequences in this sample. The chain carries TRBV20-1 and TRBJ2-5; D is unresolved. The V gene lost 3 bases and the J gene lost 5 bases, with 1 base spanning the gap. Germline CDR1 reads DFQATT; CDR2 reads SNEGSKA (reference sequence). This CDR3 is built from 9 residues. CDR3 protein: CSARETQYF. DNA for the CDR3: TGCAGTGCTAGGGAGACCCAGTACTTC.

The chain uses TRBV5-1 and TRBJ2-5; D remains ambiguous. Germline V gene sequence: CDR1 SGHRS, CDR2 YFSETQ. The CDR3 length is 13 residues. V lost 1 base and J lost 3, with 7 bases in between. In nucleotides, the CDR3 is TGCGCCAGCAGCTTGCGGGTAGAAGAGACCCAGTACTTC. Its protein product is CASSLRVEETQYF.

The V and J genes are TRBV6-1 and TRBJ1-1, with D unresolved. The length of the CDR3 is 13 residues. Between the trimmed V and J ends, which lost 1 base and 3 bases, there was a span of 6 bases. In germline, CDR1 is MNHNS, CDR2 SASEGT. CDR3 in amino acids: CASSEVVYTEAFF. CDR3 bases: TGTGCCAGCAGTGAAGTCGTTTACACTGAAGCTTTCTTT.

This clone was detected only once. The gene calls are TRBV7-9 and TRBJ2-3; 12 bases align to TRBD1. V gave up 5 bases and J gave up 0 bases; unmatched junction bases: 3. Per germline, CDR1 SEHNR and CDR2 FQNEAQ (reference sequence). This CDR3 has 16 amino acids. CDR3 residues: CASSPGQGASTDTQYF. The CDR3 DNA reads as TGTGCCAGCAGCCCGGGACAGGGGGCAAGCACAGATACGCAGTATTTT.

This clone has a handful of counts. The CDR3 here is CASRPPTGGGNIQYF. Here the CDR3 DNA reads TGTGCCAGCAGACCACCGACAGGGGGCGGGAACATTCAGTACTTC. The V call is TRBV7-9, the J call TRBJ2-4; 10 nucleotides match TRBD1. The CDR3 spans 15 residues. Germline CDR1 SEHNR, CDR2 FQNEAQ (reference sequence). V was clipped by 6 bases and J by 7 bases; unmatched bases: 9. Together with reference TRBV7-9 and TRBJ2-4, the CDR3 gives the full variable domain: DTGVSQNPRHKITKRGQNVTFRCDPISEHNRLYWYRQTLGQGPEFLTYFQNEAQLEKSRLLSDRFSAERPKGSFSTLEIQRTEQGDSAMYLCASRPPTGGGNIQYFGAGTRLSVL.

V gene TRBV5-1 combines with J gene TRBJ2-1; 7 nucleotides agree with TRBD2. This CDR3 contains 16 residues. The V gene's germline CDR1 is SGHRS and CDR2 YFSETQ. Trimming removed 1 base from V and 0 bases from J; junction bases left unmatched: 4. The CDR3 coding sequence is TGCGCCAGCAGCTTGACTAGCGCGAGCTCCTACAATGAGCAGTTCTTC. Residues: CASSLTSASSYNEQFF.

This chain connects TRBV19 to TRBJ2-2; D not resolved. CDR1 is LNHDA, CDR2 SQIVND, per germline (reference sequence). This CDR3 region has 15 residues. V was shortened by 5 bases and J by 4 bases, with 14 bases between the two germline ends. The CDR3 region has the DNA TGTGCCAGTAGTCGTGTGGGTGGAAGCACCGGGGAGCTGTTTTTT. It yields the protein CASSRVGGSTGELFF. Full variable domain (missing parts from reference TRBV19 and TRBJ2-2): DGGITQSPKYLFRKEGQNVTLSCEQNLNHDAMYWYRQDPGQGLRLIYYSQIVNDFQKGDIAEGYSVSREKKESFPLTVTSAQKNPTAFYLCASSRVGGSTGELFFGEGSRLTVL.

The chain employs TRBV9 and TRBJ2-5; 10 nucleotides align to TRBD1. Trimming took 3 bases from V and 3 from J; bases not matched to a gene: 5. The CDR3 has 15 amino acids. Germline V lookup: CDR1 SGDLS, CDR2 YYNGEE. CDR3 DNA sequence: TGTGCCAGCAGCGGACAGGGGGCAGAAAAAGAGACCCAGTACTTC. Translated, it gives CASSGQGAEKETQYF.

This clone was detected once. This sequence joins TRBV4-1 and TRBJ2-1, with 7 bases that match TRBD1. Looked up from germline, CDR1 is MGHRA and CDR2 is YSYEKL. V lost 1 base, J lost 4 bases, and 7 bases stayed unmatched. The CDR3 is 16 amino acids. The CDR3 sequence is CASSQVLRTGYNEQFF. CDR3 DNA sequence: TGCGCCAGCAGCCAAGTTTTAAGGACAGGATACAATGAGCAGTTCTTC.

The chain has TRBV5-4 and TRBJ2-3; D remains unclear. V was trimmed by 6 bases and J by 6 bases, leaving 20 bases between them. The CDR3 covers 15 residues. Germline V gene data show CDR1 as SGHNT and CDR2 as YYREEE (reference sequence). CDR3 residues: CASNTPQGALDTQYF. CDR3 nucleotide sequence: TGTGCCAGCAACACTCCCCAAGGAGCGTTGGATACGCAGTATTTT.

This chain's CDR3 is CASSVVAGGPQYF. CDR3 DNA sequence: TGTGCCAGCAGCGTAGTGGCGGGAGGGCCCCAGTACTTC. This chain uses TRBV9 with TRBJ2-5; 9 positions agree with TRBD2. V lost 0 bases and J lost 9; bases outside the gene matches: 3. The CDR3 length is 13 residues. Germline values: CDR1 SGDLS, CDR2 YYNGEE.

The chain employs TRBV9 and TRBJ2-1; D may be TRBD2 (5 bases). The CDR3 covers 14 residues. The V end lost 7 bases, the J end lost 5 bases, and 16 bases lay between the germline ends. Germline V gives CDR1 SGDLS, CDR2 YYNGEE. The CDR3 spells CASGWTGSDNEQFF. The CDR3 DNA reads TGTGCCAGCGGTTGGACTGGGTCTGACAATGAGCAGTTCTTC.

The J gene is TRBJ2-1, the V gene TRBV5-5; D unclear. The V end was cut by 1 base, the J end by 6 bases, with 8 bases between. The CDR3 extends over 13 amino acids. Germline-derived CDR1 and CDR2 are SGHKS and YYEKEE (reference sequence). As DNA, the CDR3 is TGTGCCAGCAGCTTGAGGCGGCTCAATGAGCAGTTCTTC. Translation gives CASSLRRLNEQFF.

This clone was detected only a few times. V usage is TRBV25-1 and J usage is TRBJ1-5, with D maybe TRBD1 (6 bases). In germline, CDR1 is MGHDK, CDR2 SYGVNS. Trimming cost V 6 bases and J 3 bases, with 15 bases left between them. The length of the CDR3 is 15 residues. The CDR3 nucleotides read TGTGCCAGCAGCTCCACGGGGGGCGTCAATCAGCCCCAGCATTTT. This codes for CASSSTGGVNQPQHF. The full variable domain, its missing parts supplied by reference TRBV25-1 and TRBJ1-5, is EADIYQTPRYLVIGTGKKITLECSQTMGHDKMYWYQQDPGMELHLIHYSYGVNSTEKGDLSSESTVSRIRTEHFPLTLESARPSHTSQYLCASSSTGGVNQPQHFGDGTRLSIL.

Only one count was recorded for this clone. The CDR3 bases are TGTGCCAGCAGTCGACAGGGGTCCTACGAGCAGTACTTC. Protein sequence: CASSRQGSYEQYF. The chain uses TRBV27 and TRBJ2-7, with 8 bases identical to TRBD1. In germline, CDR1 is MNHEY, CDR2 SMNVEV (reference sequence). V lost 5 bases and J lost 1; bases outside the gene matches: 1. The CDR3 is 13 residues long.

The chain couples TRBV7-3 to TRBJ2-1; D gene uncertain. The CDR3 covers 12 residues. Germline CDR1 SGHTA, CDR2 FQGTGA. The V end lost 4 bases, the J end lost 7 bases, and 8 bases lay between the germline ends. In DNA, the CDR3 is TGTGCCAGCAGCTCAACAGAAAATGAGCAGTTCTTC. It specifies CASSSTENEQFF.

The chain employs TRBV5-1 and TRBJ2-6; 8 bases fit TRBD2. The CDR3 contains 19 residues. CDR1 is SGHRS, CDR2 YFSETQ, per germline. Trimming cost V 4 bases and J 0 bases; bases outside gene matches: 12. The CDR3 nucleotides are TGCGCCAGCAGCCCCGGCTGGGCGGGAGGAAACTCTGGGGCCAACGTCCTGACTTTC. This translates into CASSPGWAGGNSGANVLTF.

The rearrangement uses TRBV27 and TRBJ1-4; D ambiguous. Germline-derived CDR1 and CDR2 are MNHEY and SMNVEV (reference sequence). V lost 3 bases and J lost 5, with 7 bases in between. The CDR3 extends over 13 amino acids. CDR3 in amino acids: CASSFQRNEKLFF. The CDR3 nucleotides are TGTGCCAGCAGTTTCCAGAGAAATGAAAAACTGTTTTTT.

V usage is TRBV18 and J usage is TRBJ2-6; D gene ambiguous. Trimming stripped 3 bases from V and 0 bases from J, with 15 bases between. The germline CDR1 and CDR2 sequences are KGHSH and LQKENI. The CDR3 runs 18 residues. The DNA for the CDR3 is TGTGCCAGCTCACCTTTACAGCCTCCGAGCTCTGGGGCCAACGTCCTGACTTTC. This gives the protein CASSPLQPPSSGANVLTF.

The rearrangement links TRBV10-2 to TRBJ2-7; D is unclear. CDR3 length: 12 amino acids. Germline CDR1 is WSHSY and CDR2 is SAAADI. V dropped 3 bases and J dropped 4 bases, with 7 bases sitting between them. The CDR3 loop is CASSDSLYEQYF. The CDR3 DNA reads TGCGCCAGCAGTGACTCTCTTTACGAGCAGTACTTC.

The chain uses TRBV27 and TRBJ2-2, with 13 bases that match TRBD2. Germline loops: CDR1 MNHEY, CDR2 SMNVEV (reference sequence). This CDR3 spans 16 amino acids. The V and J ends lost 5 bases and 5 bases, in that order; junction bases with no gene match: 5. Here the CDR3 reads CASSPGLAGVTGELFF. DNA for the CDR3: TGTGCCAGCAGTCCAGGACTAGCGGGAGTTACCGGGGAGCTGTTTTTT.

The chain joins TRBV9 to TRBJ2-1, with 13 bases matching TRBD2. From germline, CDR1 is SGDLS and CDR2 YYNGEE. V shed 3 bases and J 6 bases; nucleotides not matched to a gene: 6. This CDR3 contains 16 residues. The CDR3 DNA reads as TGTGCCAGCAGCGAGGGACTAGCGGGATTGGGCAATGAGCAGTTCTTC. Amino acids: CASSEGLAGLGNEQFF.

This chain connects TRBV5-5 to TRBJ2-5; D uncertain. The V end lost 4 bases, the J end lost 0 bases, and 4 bases lay between the germline ends. There are 12 residues in the CDR3. Germline CDR1 is SGHKS and CDR2 is YYEKEE (reference sequence). The CDR3, as DNA: TGTGCCAGCAGCGGAGACCAAGAGACCCAGTACTTC. This encodes CASSGDQETQYF.

The genes are TRBV6-1 and TRBJ2-5; TRBD2 matches at 10 bases. Trimming took 6 bases from V and 4 from J; bases not matched to a gene: 2. The CDR3 is made up of 13 amino acids. Germline-derived CDR1 and CDR2 are MNHNS and SASEGT. CDR3: CASSRLAGETQYF. The CDR3 DNA reads TGTGCCAGCAGCAGACTAGCGGGAGAGACCCAGTACTTC.

The chain is built from TRBV15 and TRBJ1-5; D is undetermined. CDR3 length: 15 amino acids. Germline CDR1 reads LNHNV; CDR2 reads YYDKDF (reference sequence). V dropped 1 base and J dropped 9 bases, with 16 bases sitting between them. The CDR3 DNA reads TGTGCCACCAGCAGAGGTCCGGCAGGAGAAGGGCCCCAGCATTTT. This sequence encodes CATSRGPAGEGPQHF.